These 4 T cell receptor beta chains were all obtained from the same sample, sequenced in a study of T cells in Graves' hyperthyroidism and ophthalmopathy. Template material for amplifying TCR beta CDR3 regions consisted of RNA transcripts. When the TCR CDR3 underwent first-round RT-PCR, the HTBI primer set was used. TCRdb reprocessed the multiplex PCR reads via MiXCR and lists one record per CDR3 protein. The data contain about 330,000 distinct CDR3 sequences, about an eighth of them seen just once; the ten biggest clones take up approximately 35%. The material sequenced was blood. The source is a woman aged 40 to 49 with Graves' ophthalmopathy.

This clonotype was observed a handful of times. The chain has TRBV6-2 or TRBV6-3 and TRBJ2-5; TRBD2 matches 8 bases. J was trimmed by 12 bases and V by 6 bases; bases with no gene match: 15. The V gene's germline CDR1 is MNHEY and CDR2 SVGEGT. The CDR3 extends over 14 amino acids. This CDR3 reads CASRIGSGRSVEYF. The CDR3 DNA reads TGTGCCAGCAGAATAGGAAGCGGGAGAAGTGTTGAGTACTTC.

This clonotype was recorded many times. The genes are TRBV28 and TRBJ1-2, with D tentatively TRBD1 (5 bases). CDR3 size: 14 residues. The germline V gene has CDR1 MDHEN and CDR2 SYDVKM. Trimming pared 6 bases from V and 4 bases from J, leaving 15 bases between. Written as DNA, the CDR3 is TGTGCCAGCAGCCCTGCGGGCAGGGCCTATGGCTACACCTTC. This translates into CASSPAGRAYGYTF.

The chain uses TRBV7-8 and TRBJ1-1; no reliable D call. Germline V CDR1 and CDR2: SGHVS, FQNEAQ. The CDR3 consists of 13 residues. Trimming removed 8 bases at V and 6 bases at J, with 16 bases between. The DNA for the CDR3 is TGTGCCAGCCGCAATCGGGCGACTCCTGAAGCTTTCTTT. This encodes CASRNRATPEAFF.

Details on this clonotype: Possible read error: a much larger clone is one base away. This rearrangement joins TRBV7-2 to TRBJ1-1; 7 bases fit TRBD1. This CDR3 comprises 14 residues. V lost 7 bases to trimming and J lost 6 bases; unmatched junction nucleotides: 11. The germline gives CDR1 SGHTA, CDR2 FQGNSA. CDR3 sequence: CASTNVGQRAEAFF. CDR3 bases: TGTGCCAGCACCAACGTGGGACAGAGGGCTGAAGCTTTCTTT.